Listed here is a single TCR beta chain. No antigen is known for it. TCRdb recomputed calls from the RT-PCR reads with MiXCR, one row per CDR3 protein. The repertoire holds roughly 790,000 distinct CDR3 sequences, with less than 25% as singletons. The data originate from a study of response to subunit inactivated influenza vaccine. CDR1 MNHEY and CDR2 SVGEGT come from the germline V gene. There are 11 residues in the CDR3. V lost 6 bases and J 6 bases, leaving 8 bases between the germline ends. Study-wide results and limits: After each seasonal influenza vaccination, few new T cells are recruited, the authors suggested.

The chain carries TRBV6-2 or TRBV6-3 and TRBJ1-1, with unresolved D. This receptor was identified in a man between 45 and 60 years old who received an inactivated influenza vaccine. The specimen comprised PBMCs from blood, sampled around 5 days after vaccination. The CDR3 nucleotides are TGTGCCAGCAGAACAGTCGCTGAAGCTTTCTTT. This sequence encodes CASRTVAEAFF.